The 21 T cell receptor beta chains below were found in one sample sequenced in a study of breast tumors, draining lymph nodes, adjacent tissues. TCRdb processed the multiplex PCR reads anew with MiXCR; each CDR3 protein has one entry. The sample shows about 200,000 distinct CDR3 sequences, approximately 36% of them seen only once. Samples came from axillary lymph nodes draining the breast cancer. Input material: axillary lymph node tissue. These TCRs come from a female donor with breast cancer. Some clones in this sample may be carry-over from other donors' samples.

This rearrangement joins TRBV2 to TRBJ2-5, with 8 bases matching TRBD1. CDR1 SNHLY and CDR2 FYNNEI come from the germline V gene. There are 12 residues in the CDR3. CDR3 sequence: CAIRGQGGTQYF. CDR3 bases: TGTGCAATCAGGGGGCAGGGAGGGACCCAGTACTTC.

This clonotype was seen at least ten times. The rearrangement links TRBV2 to TRBJ2-1; D gene unclear. The CDR3 runs to 12 residues. Germline V gene data show CDR1 as SNHLY and CDR2 as FYNNEI. Deletions cut 2 bases from V and 7 bases from J, with 6 bases between. Written as DNA, the CDR3 is TGTGCCAGCAGTGAACAGAGGAATGAGCAGTTCTTC. It specifies CASSEQRNEQFF. The full variable domain, with the rest looked up from reference TRBV2 and TRBJ2-1, is EPEVTQTPSHQVTQMGQEVILRCVPISNHLYFYWYRQILGQKVEFLVSFYNNEISEKSEIFDDQFSVERPDGSNFTLKIRSTKLEDSAMYFCASSEQRNEQFFGPGTRLTVL.

The chain carries TRBV9 and TRBJ2-2; TRBD2 aligns across 8 bases. The CDR3 runs to 14 residues. V lost 4 bases and J lost 7; bases outside the gene matches: 6. Germline V gene sequence: CDR1 SGDLS, CDR2 YYNGEE. The CDR3 nucleotides are TGTGCCAGCAGCAAAAGCGGGGGTCACGGGGAGCTGTTTTTT. It specifies CASSKSGGHGELFF. Variable domain in full (rest from reference TRBV9 and TRBJ2-2): DSGVTQTPKHLITATGQRVTLRCSPRSGDLSVYWYQQSLDQGLQFLIQYYNGEERAKGNILERFSAQQFPDLHSELNLSSLELGDSALYFCASSKSGGHGELFFGEGSRLTVL.

Notes on this clonotype: A clone one base away is much larger, so this may be a read error. CDR3 bases: TGCGCCAGCAGCTTCCCCCCTCAAGAGACCCAGTACTTC. Protein sequence: CASSFPPQETQYF. The rearrangement joins TRBV5-1 to TRBJ2-5; D gene ambiguous. The V gene's germline CDR1 is SGHRS and CDR2 YFSETQ. V lost 2 bases to trimming and J lost 2 bases, with 7 bases between them. The CDR3 is 13 amino acids.

Concerning this clonotype itself: A much bigger clone sits one base away, suggesting this may be a read error. This chain connects TRBV6-5 to TRBJ2-7, with 7 bases fitting TRBD1. Germline CDR1 is MNHEY and CDR2 is SVGAGI. This CDR3 is 14 amino acids long. CDR3 sequence (DNA): TGTGCCAGCAGGATTACAGGGGAATCCTACGGGCAGTACTTC. Translation gives CASRITGESYGQYF.

This clonotype was picked up many times. The chain links TRBV2 to TRBJ2-2, with TRBD2 matching over 7 bases. The junction had 5 bases not matched to a gene; V was cut back by 11 bases and J by 5 bases. Germline V CDR1 and CDR2: SNHLY, FYNNEI. This CDR3 spans 12 amino acids. Here the CDR3 DNA reads TGTGCCCTTCCGGGGGGTACCGGGGAGCTGTTTTTT. It codes for CALPGGTGELFF.

In this sample, this clonotype turned up many times. The chain is built from TRBV7-3 and TRBJ2-5; no reliable D call. Trimming pared 4 bases from V and 5 bases from J, leaving 11 bases between. Germline CDR1 reads SGHTA; CDR2 reads FQGTGA. This CDR3 has 13 amino acids. The CDR3 sequence is CASSSRPRETQYF. In DNA, the CDR3 is TGTGCCAGCAGCTCTCGGCCGCGGGAGACCCAGTACTTC. The whole variable domain, remainder taken from reference TRBV7-3 and TRBJ2-5, is GAGVSQTPSNKVTEKGKYVELRCDPISGHTALYWYRQSLGQGPEFLIYFQGTGAADDSGLPNDRFFAVRPEGSVSTLKIQRTERGDSAVYLCASSSRPRETQYFGPGTRLLVL.

This chain connects TRBV11-2 to TRBJ2-1; the D gene is possibly TRBD2 (5 bases). CDR1 SGHAT and CDR2 FQNNGV come from the germline V gene. V was trimmed by 5 bases and J by 7 bases, leaving 18 bases between them. The CDR3 has 15 residues. Here the CDR3 reads CASSLGDLALNEQFF. CDR3 coding DNA: TGTGCCAGCAGCCTTGGGGATCTAGCCCTTAATGAGCAGTTCTTC.

V gene TRBV4-1 combines with J gene TRBJ1-4, with 10 positions matching TRBD1. This CDR3 region has 16 residues. Germline V gives CDR1 MGHRA, CDR2 YSYEKL. V lost 1 base to trimming and J lost 7 bases; unmatched junction nucleotides: 6. The CDR3 region is CASSQGPGQGIEKLFF. DNA of the CDR3: TGCGCCAGCAGCCAAGGTCCGGGACAGGGGATTGAAAAACTGTTTTTT.

This clonotype was counted many times. The rearrangement joins TRBV5-1 to TRBJ2-3; 8 bases are shared with TRBD2. The V gene's germline CDR1 is SGHRS and CDR2 YFSETQ. This CDR3 region has 15 residues. The J segment lost 3 bases and the V segment lost 3 bases, leaving 6 bases of the junction unmatched. The CDR3: CASSSGGFATDTQYF. The CDR3 DNA follows: TGCGCCAGCAGCTCGGGGGGGTTTGCGACAGATACGCAGTATTTT.

This clonotype has a count of ten or more. Being one base from a much bigger clone, this may be a read error. The rearrangement links TRBV20-1 to TRBJ2-1; 8 bases fit TRBD2. The germline CDR1 and CDR2 sequences are DFQATT and SNEGSKA (reference sequence). The CDR3 is 11 residues long. This CDR3 reads CSAGTRFEQSF. The CDR3 DNA reads TGCAGTGCGGGGACTAGATTTGAGCAGTCCTTC.

Worth noting for this clonotype: The junction departs from the called germline gene at one end, perhaps through a read error. V and J are TRBV6-5 and TRBJ1-4; 7 bases match TRBD1. The CDR3 spans 19 residues. Germline CDR1 is MNHEY and CDR2 is SVGAGI. The CDR3 loop is CASSHSIPRLTGTLGLMFF. The CDR3 DNA is TGTGCCAGCAGTCACTCGATCCCGCGATTGACAGGGACCCTTGGTTTGATGTTTTTT.

To note about this clonotype: The missing conserved phenylalanine or tryptophan at the end of this CDR3 makes a read error likely. V and J are TRBV7-2 and TRBJ2-1; D gene uncertain. The CDR3 runs to 17 residues. Germline CDR1 and CDR2: SGHTA and FQGNSA. CDR3 amino acids: CASSLGGHRSSFNEQFL. For the CDR3, the DNA is TGTGCCAGCAGCTTAGGTGGGCACCGAAGCTCCTTCAATGAGCAGTTCCTC.

Ten or more counts support this clonotype. The CDR3 region has the DNA TGTGCCAGCAGCCCCCGTTGGCCCAGTACCGGGGAGCTGTTTTTT. Translating gives CASSPRWPSTGELFF. This chain uses TRBV7-8 with TRBJ2-2; no definite D call. Per the germline V gene, CDR1 is SGHVS and CDR2 is FQNEAQ. The CDR3 covers 15 residues. Trimming removed 5 bases from V and 5 bases from J, with 15 bases in between.

This clonotype was seen many times. CDR3 bases: TGTGCCAGCAGCCTAGGGACTAGCGGGGTTCCCTTCCAAGAGACCCAGTACTTC. This gives the protein CASSLGTSGVPFQETQYF. The V and J genes are TRBV11-2 and TRBJ2-5; 13 bases fit TRBD2. The CDR3 length is 18 residues. Looked up from germline, CDR1 is SGHAT and CDR2 is FQNNGV. V lost 5 bases to trimming and J lost 1 base; unmatched junction nucleotides: 10.

A word on this clonotype: The germline gene is not matched at one end of the junction; a read error may be the cause. The rearrangement uses TRBV7-9 and TRBJ1-2, with D hard to call. Germline V gene sequence: CDR1 SEHNR, CDR2 FQNEAQ (reference sequence). The CDR3 loop spans 14 amino acids. The CDR3 bases are TGTGCCGGCAGCTTTGGCGGGATGTCAAGTGGCTACACCTTC. Its translation is CAGSFGGMSSGYTF.

Concerning this clonotype: A read error may explain this, as a much larger clone is one base away. The chain joins TRBV20-1 to TRBJ1-3; D unclear. This CDR3 contains 15 residues. Germline loops: CDR1 DFQATT, CDR2 SNEGSKA (reference sequence). CDR3 DNA sequence: TGCAGTGCTAGAGATCGGTTAAGCTCTGGAAACACCGTATATTTT. Its protein is CSARDRLSSGNTVYF.

This clonotype appeared a few times. This chain joins TRBV6-5 and TRBJ1-5; 8 bases map to TRBD1. Germline V gene data show CDR1 as MNHEY and CDR2 as SVGAGI. V dropped 5 bases and J dropped 2; count of bases not matched to a gene: 5. This CDR3 has 15 amino acids. The CDR3, as DNA: TGTGCCAGCAGTCAGACAGGGGAGCGCAATCAGCCCCAGCATTTT. It is translated as CASSQTGERNQPQHF.

The chain carries TRBV6-5 and TRBJ1-2; D is perhaps TRBD1 (5 bases). V shed 5 bases and J shed 3 bases, with 16 bases lying between them. CDR1 MNHEY and CDR2 SVGAGI come from the germline V gene. CDR3 length: 15 residues. The CDR3 DNA is TGTGCCAGCAGTCCGTCGACGGGAGGGGACTATGGCTACACCTTC. Translated, it gives CASSPSTGGDYGYTF.

This clonotype came up many times. The chain employs TRBV5-8 and TRBJ1-6; the D is unclear. Between the trimmed V and J ends, which lost 1 base and 6 bases, there was a span of 5 bases. This CDR3 is 13 amino acids long. Germline V gene data show CDR1 as SGHTS and CDR2 as YDEGEE. CDR3 bases: TGTGCCAGCAGCTTGTTGGGTAATTCACCCCTCCACTTT. It codes for CASSLLGNSPLHF.

Turning to this clonotype: Possible read error: a much larger clone is one base away. The rearrangement joins TRBV4-2 to TRBJ2-7, with a weak D call TRBD1 (7 bases). V was trimmed by 8 bases and J by 2 bases, leaving 16 bases between them. The CDR3 runs 14 residues. CDR1 and CDR2 from the germline V gene are LGHNA and YNFKEQ. This CDR3 is CASAPARGAYEQYF. CDR3 DNA sequence: TGTGCCAGCGCCCCGGCCAGGGGGGCCTACGAGCAGTACTTC.